A selection of T cell receptor beta chains follows, all from one sample in a study of response to subunit inactivated influenza vaccine. TCRdb recomputed calls from the RT-PCR reads with MiXCR, one row per CDR3 protein. This sample yields about 530,000 distinct CDR3 sequences, of which 12% are seen a single time; approximately 10% belongs to the top ten. The input for sequencing was PBMCs from blood, taken on the day of vaccination. Receptors were obtained from a man aged 45-65 years who received an inactivated influenza vaccine. Each CDR3 is given with its conserved first and last residue. Fields, in order: clone size, J gene, V gene, D gene, CDR3 DNA, CDR3 protein. The D gene is left open where the match is weak. The size entry is marked missing in some rows and otherwise reads once, few, many or a size class.

clone_size: .
j_call: TRBJ2-7
v_call: TRBV11-2
d_call: TRBD1
cdr3_nt: TGTGCCAGCAGCAACCGGGACAGTTCCGAGCAGTACTTC
cdr3_aa: CASSNRDSSEQYF

clone_size: .
j_call: TRBJ2-7
v_call: TRBV29-1
d_call: .
cdr3_nt: TGCAGCGTTGAAATACTGGACAGAACGACTTACGAGCAGTACTTC
cdr3_aa: CSVEILDRTTYEQYF

clone_size: few
j_call: TRBJ2-5
v_call: TRBV20-1
d_call: .
cdr3_nt: TGCAGTGCTAAAGGGGGGCAAGAGACCCAGTACTTC
cdr3_aa: CSAKGGQETQYF

clone_size: .
j_call: TRBJ1-5
v_call: TRBV28
d_call: .
cdr3_nt: TGTGCCAGCAGTCAAAAGGGACGGTTCTATCAGCCCCAGCATTTT
cdr3_aa: CASSQKGRFYQPQHF

clone_size: .
j_call: TRBJ1-4
v_call: TRBV5-1
d_call: .
cdr3_nt: TGCGCCAGCAGCCTGGAGGGAACTCCAGGGTTTGGAGAAAAACTGTTTTTT
cdr3_aa: CASSLEGTPGFGEKLFF

clone_size: many
j_call: TRBJ1-1
v_call: TRBV4-1
d_call: .
cdr3_nt: TGCGCCAGCAGCCAAGGGGGGGGACGGAGGACTGAAGCTTTCTTT
cdr3_aa: CASSQGGGRRTEAFF

clone_size: many
j_call: TRBJ1-5
v_call: TRBV5-6
d_call: .
cdr3_nt: TGTGCCAGCAGCTTTCGAGGGGATAGCAATCAGCCCCAGCATTTT
cdr3_aa: CASSFRGDSNQPQHF

clone_size: few
j_call: TRBJ2-7
v_call: TRBV7-7
d_call: .
cdr3_nt: TGTGCCAGCAGCTTACCCCGGACTGAGTACGAGCAGTACTTC
cdr3_aa: CASSLPRTEYEQYF

clone_size: .
j_call: TRBJ2-1
v_call: TRBV15
d_call: .
cdr3_nt: TGTGCCACCCGAACCGGGAATGAGCAGTTCTTC
cdr3_aa: CATRTGNEQFF

clone_size: .
j_call: TRBJ1-5
v_call: TRBV4-3
d_call: .
cdr3_nt: TGCGCCAGCAGCCAAGATCTGGGGGCTCTTCAGCCCCAGCATTTT
cdr3_aa: CASSQDLGALQPQHF

clone_size: many
j_call: TRBJ1-2
v_call: TRBV5-1
d_call: .
cdr3_nt: TGCGCCAGCAGCTTGCAACCGGCCTCCCAGGATGGCTACACCTTC
cdr3_aa: CASSLQPASQDGYTF

clone_size: .
j_call: TRBJ1-1
v_call: TRBV20-1
d_call: .
cdr3_nt: TGCAGTGCTAGACTTGCCACCGCCACGGGGGCGAGTACTGAAGCTTTCTTT
cdr3_aa: CSARLATATGASTEAFF

clone_size: few
j_call: TRBJ2-7
v_call: TRBV20-1
d_call: .
cdr3_nt: TGCAGTGTCCTTGGGGCCTACGAGCAGTACTTC
cdr3_aa: CSVLGAYEQYF

clone_size: .
j_call: TRBJ2-7
v_call: TRBV28
d_call: TRBD1
cdr3_nt: TGTGCCAGCGGGACGGGACAGGGGGACTACGAGCAGTACTTC
cdr3_aa: CASGTGQGDYEQYF

clone_size: few
j_call: TRBJ2-1
v_call: TRBV19
d_call: .
cdr3_nt: TGTGCCAGTAAGGCCGAGTGGGGGAGTAGCAATGAGCAGTTCTTC
cdr3_aa: CASKAEWGSSNEQFF

clone_size: .
j_call: TRBJ2-1
v_call: TRBV6-2/TRBV6-3
d_call: TRBD1
cdr3_nt: TGTGCCAGCGTTCCCGGGACAGGGGGCTACAATGAGCAGTTCTTC
cdr3_aa: CASVPGTGGYNEQFF

clone_size: .
j_call: TRBJ1-5
v_call: TRBV29-1
d_call: TRBD1
cdr3_nt: TGCAGCGCCGCAACCGGGACAGGAGATCAGCCCCAGCATTTT
cdr3_aa: CSAATGTGDQPQHF

clone_size: .
j_call: TRBJ1-1
v_call: TRBV4-1
d_call: TRBD1
cdr3_nt: TGCGCCAGCAGCCAAGGACAGGGTCCTGGAGGCACTGAAGCTTTCTTT
cdr3_aa: CASSQGQGPGGTEAFF

clone_size: .
j_call: TRBJ2-2
v_call: TRBV5-1
d_call: .
cdr3_nt: TGCGCCAGCAGCTTGGTAGATTCAAGGGAGCTGTTTTTT
cdr3_aa: CASSLVDSRELFF

clone_size: .
j_call: TRBJ1-2
v_call: TRBV20-1
d_call: .
cdr3_nt: TGCAGTGCTATCATGCCGCAAAGAAACTACAGGGATTGGAGCTACACCTTC
cdr3_aa: CSAIMPQRNYRDWSYTF

clone_size: .
j_call: TRBJ1-1
v_call: TRBV7-2
d_call: .
cdr3_nt: TGTGCCAGCAGCTTGGTGGGGCACGGCCGTGAAGCTTTCTTT
cdr3_aa: CASSLVGHGREAFF

clone_size: few
j_call: TRBJ1-1
v_call: TRBV6-2/TRBV6-3
d_call: TRBD1
cdr3_nt: TGTGCCAGCAGTTACAGGGGGCTACTGAACACTGAAGCTTTCTTT
cdr3_aa: CASSYRGLLNTEAFF

clone_size: .
j_call: TRBJ2-5
v_call: TRBV28
d_call: .
cdr3_nt: TGTGCCAGCAGTTTTTGGGTGGACTCCGGGACCCAGTACTTC
cdr3_aa: CASSFWVDSGTQYF

clone_size: few
j_call: TRBJ1-4
v_call: TRBV5-5
d_call: .
cdr3_nt: TGTGCCAGCAGCTCGATAGTCCAAGGGGCTAATGAAAAACTGTTTTTT
cdr3_aa: CASSSIVQGANEKLFF

clone_size: .
j_call: TRBJ2-7
v_call: TRBV7-2
d_call: TRBD1
cdr3_nt: TGTGCCAGCAGCCGCTCCGGGACAGGTCTCTACGAGCAGTACTTC
cdr3_aa: CASSRSGTGLYEQYF

clone_size: few
j_call: TRBJ2-2
v_call: TRBV5-1
d_call: .
cdr3_nt: TGCGCCAGCAGCCCCGGTTCGCAGGGGCGTACCGGGGAGCTGTTTTTT
cdr3_aa: CASSPGSQGRTGELFF

clone_size: few
j_call: TRBJ2-3
v_call: TRBV20-1
d_call: .
cdr3_nt: TGCAGTTACCAGGGCCCACTTAGTTTCACAGATACGCAGTATTTT
cdr3_aa: CSYQGPLSFTDTQYF

clone_size: .
j_call: TRBJ1-4
v_call: TRBV19
d_call: .
cdr3_nt: TGTGCCAGCGGGGACGGCCTTCTTAATGAAAAACTGTTTTTT
cdr3_aa: CASGDGLLNEKLFF

clone_size: many
j_call: TRBJ2-1
v_call: TRBV7-2
d_call: .
cdr3_nt: TGTGCCAGCAGCTTAGCGCTAAATACCCGAGGGGGTTGGATCTTC
cdr3_aa: CASSLALNTRGGWIF

clone_size: many
j_call: TRBJ1-6
v_call: TRBV28
d_call: .
cdr3_nt: TGTGCCAGCAGTTTGGGGACGGAAAGTTCACCCCTCCACTTT
cdr3_aa: CASSLGTESSPLHF

clone_size: few
j_call: TRBJ1-3
v_call: TRBV11-1
d_call: .
cdr3_nt: TGTGCCAGCAGCTCCTGGAGGACTTCTACCCGTCCGCAGGGCTCTGGAAACACCATATATTTT
cdr3_aa: CASSSWRTSTRPQGSGNTIYF

clone_size: few
j_call: TRBJ2-3
v_call: TRBV7-6
d_call: .
cdr3_nt: TGTGCCAGCAGCTTGGGACAAATTGGGGCTAGCACAGATACGCAGTATTTT
cdr3_aa: CASSLGQIGASTDTQYF

clone_size: .
j_call: TRBJ1-1
v_call: TRBV7-3
d_call: .
cdr3_nt: TGTGCCAGCAGCCGATCCTCGAACACTGAAGCTTTCTTT
cdr3_aa: CASSRSSNTEAFF

clone_size: .
j_call: TRBJ2-3
v_call: TRBV12-3/TRBV12-4
d_call: TRBD2
cdr3_nt: TGTGCCAGCAGTTACGCCCGAGCGGGGGGGGCGAGGGATACGCAGTATTTT
cdr3_aa: CASSYARAGGARDTQYF

clone_size: few
j_call: TRBJ1-1
v_call: TRBV5-1
d_call: .
cdr3_nt: TGCGCCAGCAGCCCCTCTGGAGGGAACACTGAAGCTTTCTTT
cdr3_aa: CASSPSGGNTEAFF

clone_size: few
j_call: TRBJ1-1
v_call: TRBV12-3/TRBV12-4
d_call: .
cdr3_nt: TGTGCCAGCAGGCTTAGTGCGGGTTACACTGAAGCTTTCTTT
cdr3_aa: CASRLSAGYTEAFF

clone_size: .
j_call: TRBJ2-7
v_call: TRBV3-1
d_call: .
cdr3_nt: TGTGCCAGCAGCCAAGATAGGGGGGACGAGCAGTACTTC
cdr3_aa: CASSQDRGDEQYF

clone_size: many
j_call: TRBJ2-5
v_call: TRBV12-3/TRBV12-4
d_call: TRBD2
cdr3_nt: TGTGCCAGCAGTTTAGCGCCATCTAGCGGGGAGACCCAGTACTTC
cdr3_aa: CASSLAPSSGETQYF

clone_size: many
j_call: TRBJ2-7
v_call: TRBV7-9
d_call: .
cdr3_nt: TGTGCCAGCAGCTTAGGAGTCCACGAGCAGTACTTC
cdr3_aa: CASSLGVHEQYF

clone_size: few
j_call: TRBJ2-5
v_call: TRBV12-3/TRBV12-4
d_call: .
cdr3_nt: TGTGCCAGCAGTCGAGGGGGGGCGCGAGAGACCCAGTACTTC
cdr3_aa: CASSRGGARETQYF